Listed below are T cell receptor beta chains from one sample, sequenced in a study of cytomegalovirus exposure and HLA in healthy donors. The data were produced by immunoSEQ multiplex PCR, yet TCRdb's version contains in-frame clones alone and is incomplete. The data hold about 110,000 clones, with over 65% observed a single time. Sequenced input: PBMCs. The receptors originated from a woman aged 25-40 years in good health and CMV-seronegative. Each CDR3 is given with its conserved first and last residue. The D gene is left open where the match is weak. Size is stated for part of the rows, as once, few or many counts, or as a class when the clone is expanded.

cdr3_aa: CASSQGTGREAFF; cdr3_nt: TGTGCCAGCAGCCAAGGAACAGGGCGGGAAGCTTTCTTT; clone_size: -; j_call: TRBJ1-1; d_call: -; v_call: TRBV14
cdr3_aa: CASSPRTSGRGDTQYF; cdr3_nt: TGTGCCAGCAGCCCGAGGACTAGCGGGAGAGGAGATACGCAGTATTTT; clone_size: few; j_call: TRBJ2-3; d_call: TRBD2; v_call: TRBV7-2
cdr3_aa: CASSQTGFEQYF; cdr3_nt: TGTGCCAGCAGCCAGACAGGGTTCGAGCAGTACTTC; clone_size: -; j_call: TRBJ2-7; d_call: TRBD1; v_call: TRBV7-9
cdr3_aa: CASSQGFLSSYNEQFF; cdr3_nt: TGCGCCAGCAGCCAAGGGTTTCTGAGCTCCTACAATGAGCAGTTCTTC; clone_size: -; j_call: TRBJ2-1; d_call: -; v_call: TRBV4-1
cdr3_aa: CSVRIQGPNEQYF; cdr3_nt: TGCAGCGTTCGAATACAGGGTCCCAACGAGCAGTACTTC; clone_size: -; j_call: TRBJ2-7; d_call: -; v_call: TRBV29-1
cdr3_aa: CASNSPLAGTYNEQFF; cdr3_nt: TGTGCCAGCAACTCCCCGCTAGCGGGAACCTACAATGAGCAGTTCTTC; clone_size: few; j_call: TRBJ2-1; d_call: TRBD2; v_call: TRBV28
cdr3_aa: CASSYIGGPRNEQFF; cdr3_nt: TGTGCCAGCAGTTACATCGGGGGGCCTCGGAATGAGCAGTTCTTC; clone_size: few; j_call: TRBJ2-1; d_call: -; v_call: TRBV6-5
cdr3_aa: CATSDDRIINQPQHF; cdr3_nt: TGTGCCACCAGTGACGACAGGATAATTAATCAGCCCCAGCATTTT; clone_size: once; j_call: TRBJ1-5; d_call: -; v_call: TRBV15
cdr3_aa: CSVEGGDRGRYEQYF; cdr3_nt: TGCAGCGTTGAAGGGGGGGACAGAGGCCGGTACGAGCAGTACTTC; clone_size: -; j_call: TRBJ2-7; d_call: -; v_call: TRBV29-1
cdr3_aa: CASSSDRGYEQYF; cdr3_nt: TGTGCCAGCAGCTCGGACAGGGGTTACGAGCAGTACTTC; clone_size: -; j_call: TRBJ2-7; d_call: TRBD1; v_call: TRBV7-2
cdr3_aa: CASSFGVLGGYTF; cdr3_nt: TGTGCCAGCAGCTTCGGGGTTCTCGGGGGCTACACCTTC; clone_size: -; j_call: TRBJ1-2; d_call: -; v_call: TRBV5-4
cdr3_aa: CASSLVSSLGNEQFF; cdr3_nt: TGCGCCAGCAGCTTGGTCTCCTCCCTAGGCAATGAGCAGTTCTTC; clone_size: -; j_call: TRBJ2-1; d_call: -; v_call: TRBV5-1
cdr3_aa: CASSYGNRGPEAFF; cdr3_nt: TGTGCCAGCAGCTACGGTAACAGGGGACCTGAAGCTTTCTTT; clone_size: -; j_call: TRBJ1-1; d_call: TRBD1; v_call: TRBV7-9
cdr3_aa: CATSRSQRVDQPQHF; cdr3_nt: TGTGCCACCAGCAGATCGCAGAGGGTTGATCAGCCCCAGCATTTT; clone_size: -; j_call: TRBJ1-5; d_call: -; v_call: TRBV15
cdr3_aa: CASSSPGQGSQPQHF; cdr3_nt: TGTGCCAGCAGCTCTCCGGGACAGGGTAGTCAGCCCCAGCATTTT; clone_size: -; j_call: TRBJ1-5; d_call: TRBD1; v_call: TRBV7-2
cdr3_aa: CASSFNALGQGSSPLHF; cdr3_nt: TGCGCCAGCAGCTTTAACGCTCTGGGCCAGGGGAGCTCACCCCTCCACTTT; clone_size: once; j_call: TRBJ1-6; d_call: -; v_call: TRBV5-1
cdr3_aa: CASSLGSGTGLLQETQYF; cdr3_nt: TGTGCCAGCAGCTTAGGATCCGGGACAGGGCTTCTGCAAGAGACCCAGTACTTC; clone_size: -; j_call: TRBJ2-5; d_call: TRBD1; v_call: TRBV13
cdr3_aa: CSVGGLGQPQHF; cdr3_nt: TGCAGCGTTGGGGGGCTGGGGCAGCCCCAGCATTTT; clone_size: -; j_call: TRBJ1-5; d_call: -; v_call: TRBV29-1
cdr3_aa: CASSLDRMSGGNQPQHF; cdr3_nt: TGTGCCAGCAGCTTAGATAGGATGTCAGGGGGCAATCAGCCCCAGCATTTT; clone_size: -; j_call: TRBJ1-5; d_call: -; v_call: TRBV7-8
cdr3_aa: CASSQEGIAETYEQYF; cdr3_nt: TGCGCCAGCAGCCAAGAGGGGATAGCGGAAACCTACGAGCAGTACTTC; clone_size: -; j_call: TRBJ2-7; d_call: -; v_call: TRBV4-3
cdr3_aa: CASSPAGALVHNEQFF; cdr3_nt: TGTGCCAGCAGTCCCGCGGGGGCCCTTGTACACAATGAGCAGTTCTTC; clone_size: -; j_call: TRBJ2-1; d_call: -; v_call: TRBV5-4
cdr3_aa: CAISESYRTAYEQYF; cdr3_nt: TGTGCCATCAGTGAGTCGTACAGGACAGCCTACGAGCAGTACTTC; clone_size: -; j_call: TRBJ2-7; d_call: -; v_call: TRBV10-3
cdr3_aa: CATSRGAEGQTEAFF; cdr3_nt: TGTGCCACCAGCAGAGGGGCGGAGGGGCAAACTGAAGCTTTCTTT; clone_size: -; j_call: TRBJ1-1; d_call: -; v_call: TRBV15
cdr3_aa: CASSLAGGANTEAFF; cdr3_nt: TGTGCCAGTAGTCTTGCGGGAGGGGCGAACACTGAAGCTTTCTTT; clone_size: -; j_call: TRBJ1-1; d_call: -; v_call: TRBV19
cdr3_aa: CASSSPPTGGQPQHF; cdr3_nt: TGTGCCAGCAGTTCCCCACCGACAGGGGGGCAGCCCCAGCATTTT; clone_size: -; j_call: TRBJ1-5; d_call: TRBD1; v_call: TRBV28
cdr3_aa: CASSPGQPVEETQYF; cdr3_nt: TGTGCCAGCAGCCCGGGACAGCCCGTGGAAGAGACCCAGTACTTC; clone_size: -; j_call: TRBJ2-5; d_call: TRBD1; v_call: TRBV11-3
cdr3_aa: CASSPLARAYNEQFF; cdr3_nt: TGTGCCAGCAGCCCCCTAGCGAGGGCCTACAATGAGCAGTTCTTC; clone_size: -; j_call: TRBJ2-1; d_call: -; v_call: TRBV13
cdr3_aa: CASSLLTGANVLTF; cdr3_nt: TGTGCCAGCAGTTTATTAACTGGGGCCAACGTCCTGACTTTC; clone_size: -; j_call: TRBJ2-6; d_call: -; v_call: TRBV27
cdr3_aa: CASSPTSGLAGGTDTQYF; cdr3_nt: TGTGCCAGCAGCCCCACCTCGGGACTAGCGGGAGGCACAGATACGCAGTATTTT; clone_size: -; j_call: TRBJ2-3; d_call: TRBD2; v_call: TRBV4-2
cdr3_aa: CASRSGTSVYQETQYF; cdr3_nt: TGTGCCAGCAGGTCCGGGACTAGCGTTTACCAAGAGACCCAGTACTTC; clone_size: -; j_call: TRBJ2-5; d_call: TRBD2; v_call: TRBV6-6
cdr3_aa: CASSSQDSTYEQYF; cdr3_nt: TGTGCCAGCAGCTCCCAAGACAGCACCTACGAGCAGTACTTC; clone_size: -; j_call: TRBJ2-7; d_call: -; v_call: TRBV7-9
cdr3_aa: CAWSVQEFSNTEAFF; cdr3_nt: TGTGCCTGGAGTGTACAAGAATTCTCGAACACTGAAGCTTTCTTT; clone_size: -; j_call: TRBJ1-1; d_call: -; v_call: TRBV30
cdr3_aa: CASSLRDRGPYYEQYF; cdr3_nt: TGTGCCAGCAGCTTGAGGGACAGGGGCCCCTACTACGAGCAGTACTTC; clone_size: -; j_call: TRBJ2-7; d_call: TRBD1; v_call: TRBV5-4
cdr3_aa: CASSLRGLGTDTQYF; cdr3_nt: TGCGCCAGCAGCTTAAGGGGTTTGGGCACAGATACGCAGTATTTT; clone_size: -; j_call: TRBJ2-3; d_call: -; v_call: TRBV5-1
cdr3_aa: CAWSVRVVGTEAFF; cdr3_nt: TGTGCCTGGAGTGTCCGGGTGGTTGGCACTGAAGCTTTCTTT; clone_size: -; j_call: TRBJ1-1; d_call: -; v_call: TRBV30
cdr3_aa: CASSQVPLLRDTQPQHF; cdr3_nt: TGCGCCAGCAGCCAAGTTCCCCTCTTGAGGGACACTCAGCCCCAGCATTTT; clone_size: -; j_call: TRBJ1-5; d_call: -; v_call: TRBV4-1
cdr3_aa: CASKLQGEKAKNIQYF; cdr3_nt: TGTGCCAGCAAACTACAGGGAGAAAAAGCCAAAAACATTCAGTACTTC; clone_size: -; j_call: TRBJ2-4; d_call: -; v_call: TRBV5-6
cdr3_aa: CASSPGLEEQYF; cdr3_nt: TGTGCCAGCAGCCCTGGACTTGAAGAGCAGTACTTC; clone_size: -; j_call: TRBJ2-7; d_call: -; v_call: TRBV27
cdr3_aa: CASSQEQIRQSTDTQYF; cdr3_nt: TGTGCCAGCAGCCAAGAACAAATCCGACAGAGCACAGATACGCAGTATTTT; clone_size: -; j_call: TRBJ2-3; d_call: -; v_call: TRBV14
cdr3_aa: CASSVEAGITYEQYF; cdr3_nt: TGTGCCAGCAGCGTAGAGGCAGGTATAACCTACGAGCAGTACTTC; clone_size: once; j_call: TRBJ2-7; d_call: -; v_call: TRBV9
cdr3_aa: CASSSLQGAYEQYF; cdr3_nt: TGTGCCAGCAGTTCACTACAGGGGGCCTACGAGCAGTACTTC; clone_size: -; j_call: TRBJ2-7; d_call: TRBD1; v_call: TRBV27
cdr3_aa: CAWSSGANVLTF; cdr3_nt: TGTGCCTGGAGTAGCGGGGCCAACGTCCTGACTTTC; clone_size: -; j_call: TRBJ2-6; d_call: -; v_call: TRBV30
cdr3_aa: CASSPSGAYEQYF; cdr3_nt: TGTGCCAGCAGCCCTAGCGGAGCCTACGAGCAGTACTTC; clone_size: -; j_call: TRBJ2-7; d_call: TRBD2; v_call: TRBV5-4
cdr3_aa: CAWSVAVNYGYTF; cdr3_nt: TGTGCCTGGAGTGTAGCTGTTAACTATGGCTACACCTTC; clone_size: -; j_call: TRBJ1-2; d_call: -; v_call: TRBV30
cdr3_aa: CASSYLTGNEQFF; cdr3_nt: TGTGCCAGCAGTTATCTGACAGGGAATGAGCAGTTCTTC; clone_size: many; j_call: TRBJ2-1; d_call: TRBD1; v_call: TRBV6-5
cdr3_aa: CSVVTSNNEQFF; cdr3_nt: TGCAGCGTCGTGACTAGCAACAATGAGCAGTTCTTC; clone_size: -; j_call: TRBJ2-1; d_call: TRBD2; v_call: TRBV29-1
cdr3_aa: CASKAGYISYEQYF; cdr3_nt: TGTGCCAGCAAGGCAGGATATATCTCCTACGAGCAGTACTTC; clone_size: once; j_call: TRBJ2-7; d_call: -; v_call: TRBV28
cdr3_aa: CASSYRSRGVEGYGYTF; cdr3_nt: TGTGCCAGCAGCTATAGGTCCCGGGGAGTGGAAGGCTATGGCTACACCTTC; clone_size: -; j_call: TRBJ1-2; d_call: -; v_call: TRBV7-9
cdr3_aa: CSVGTGGANTGELFF; cdr3_nt: TGCAGCGTGGGGACAGGTGGAGCGAACACCGGGGAGCTGTTTTTT; clone_size: -; j_call: TRBJ2-2; d_call: TRBD1; v_call: TRBV29-1